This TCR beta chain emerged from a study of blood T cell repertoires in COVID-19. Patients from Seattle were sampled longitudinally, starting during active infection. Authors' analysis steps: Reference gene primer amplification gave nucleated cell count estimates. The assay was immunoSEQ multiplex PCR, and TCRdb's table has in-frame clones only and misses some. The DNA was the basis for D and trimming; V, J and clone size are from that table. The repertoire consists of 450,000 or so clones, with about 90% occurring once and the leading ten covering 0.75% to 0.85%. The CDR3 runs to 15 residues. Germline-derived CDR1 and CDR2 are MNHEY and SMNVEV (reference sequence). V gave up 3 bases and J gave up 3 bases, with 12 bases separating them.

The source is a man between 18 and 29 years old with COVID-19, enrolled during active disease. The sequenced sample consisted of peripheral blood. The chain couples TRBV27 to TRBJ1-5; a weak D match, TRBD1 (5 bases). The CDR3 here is CASSFRDEPNQPQHF. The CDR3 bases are TGTGCCAGCAGTTTCAGGGATGAGCCCAATCAGCCCCAGCATTTT.